The sequence of this TCR beta chain was determined in a study of breast tumors, draining lymph nodes, adjacent tissues. TCRdb reanalysed the multiplex PCR reads using MiXCR and keeps one entry per CDR3 protein. The sample records about 130,000 distinct CDR3 sequences, 20% to 25% being singletons. This clonotype was seen many times. The lymph nodes were axillary draining lymph nodes from breast cancer patients. The length of the CDR3 is 12 residues. Trimming left V 5 bases short and J 6 bases short, with 9 bases between. The sequencing sample was made of axillary lymph node tissue. This chain links TRBV12-3 or TRBV12-4 with TRBJ2-3; D is unresolved. The origin of this receptor is a female donor with breast cancer. Some clones in this sample may be carry-over from other donors' samples. CDR3 amino acids: CASSPSVDTQYF. The DNA for the CDR3 is TGTGCCAGCAGTCCTTCCGTGGATACGCAGTATTTT.